The TCR beta chain described here comes from a study of T cell repertoires and Cas9 in healthy adults. The wider study: CD4 and CD8 compartments: SpCas9-reactive T cells profiled for potency, cytotoxicity, lineage.

Generated by immunoSEQ multiplex PCR, the TCRdb table keeps only in-frame clones and is missing some. The data contain 20,000 to 25,000 clones, under 95% of them singletons. Trimming pared 5 bases from V and 0 bases from J, leaving 9 bases between. Germline values: CDR1 MNHEY, CDR2 SVGAGI. The CDR3 has 14 amino acids. Whole-study results and caveats: SpCas9-reactive effector T cells were reportedly restrained in vitro by SpCas9-reactive regulatory T cells.

Comments on this clone: Its target is unknown.

Specimen: CD4+ effector T cells (CD127+, CD25-, CD137-, CD154-) from PBMCs; culture status not recorded. V is TRBV6-5 and J is TRBJ2-3; D not resolved. The clonotype comes from a human donor in good health. CDR3 DNA sequence: TGTGCCAGCAGTGATCGGCAGAGCACAGATACGCAGTATTTT. The encoded protein is CASSDRQSTDTQYF.